The clone carrying this T cell receptor (beta chain) came up many times. The target antigen is unknown. Amplified TCR beta CDR3 regions came from RNA transcripts. Primed by the HTBI set, a first-round RT-PCR was run on the TCR CDR3. MiXCR was run by TCRdb on the multiplex PCR reads, yielding one entry per CDR3 protein. The data contain a few hundred thousand distinct CDR3 sequences, about 15% of them singletons. This entry belongs to a study of T cells in Graves' hyperthyroidism and ophthalmopathy. General study results and limits: Appearing also in blood were most of the thyroid clonotypes expanded above 0.001. Model output signaled ophthalmopathy a median roughly 6 months ahead of onset.

Researchers barred patients who had uncontrolled infection, other autoimmune disease, pregnancy or lactation. Each 10 ml fresh peripheral blood draw supplied the PBMCs. The trim removed 6 bases at V and 7 bases at J, leaving 9 bases unmatched. CDR3 length: 14 amino acids. Germline V gene lookup returns CDR1 DFQATT and CDR2 SNEGSKA (reference sequence). This chain connects TRBV20-1 to TRBJ1-2; 12 nucleotides agree with TRBD1. The specimen sequenced was blood. The TCR was taken from a woman aged 55-70 years with Graves' ophthalmopathy. The CDR3 reads CSAPPGQGASGYTF. The CDR3 DNA follows: TGCAGTGCCCCTCCGGGACAGGGGGCTAGTGGCTACACCTTC.